This T cell receptor beta chain was sequenced for a study of blood T cell repertoires in COVID-19. V shed 4 bases, J shed 3 bases, and the junction held 23 bases outside the gene matches. This CDR3 comprises 21 residues. Germline values: CDR1 SGDLS, CDR2 YYNGEE. Repertoires were generated with immunoSEQ multiplex PCR, while TCRdb's copy carries only in-frame clones and drops some. The table includes about 99,000 clones, about four fifths detected once. Sequenced input: peripheral blood. This chain links TRBV9 with TRBJ2-1; 9 bases agree with TRBD2. The receptor's source is a man aged 70-80 years with active or convalescent COVID-19. CDR3 nucleotide sequence: TGTGCCAGCAGCTCCCGGGGGAGGGTCGCAGCTAGCGGGGAGGGCTACAATGAGCAGTTCTTC. Translating it yields CASSSRGRVAASGEGYNEQFF.